This TCR beta chain was profiled in a study of CDR3 diversity in severe acne. The junction had 6 bases not matched to a gene; V was cut back by 4 bases and J by 0 bases. The CDR3 sequence is 15 residues long. CDR1 SGHRS and CDR2 YFSETQ come from the germline V gene. Using its own MiXCR run on the PCR reads, TCRdb lists one record per CDR3 protein. The sample consists of approximately 84,000 distinct CDR3 sequences, 45% to 65% of them appearing once. The sequenced sample consisted of blood. This receptor was identified in a male donor in good health, without acne. V gene TRBV5-1 combines with J gene TRBJ1-1; 7 bases fit TRBD1. CDR3 nucleotide sequence: TGCGCCAGCAGCACCAACAGGGGACTGAACACTGAAGCTTTCTTT. Translated: CASSTNRGLNTEAFF.